The 5 T cell receptor beta chains presented below share a single source sample, sequenced in a study of blood T cell repertoires in COVID-19 (dated by TCRdb to about 2020). Receptor libraries were prepared by the immunoSEQ multiplex PCR assay. In its TCRdb copy, this immuneACCESS table keeps in-frame sequences only and misses some clones. Where compared with another copy, unresolved V genes explain less than half of these, and the others have no known cause. For this sample there are about 8,800 clones; about 85% appear just once. The top ten constitute 10% of the sample. Source material: peripheral blood. The receptors come from a human donor in a cohort sampled during active COVID-19.

The rearrangement uses TRBV6-2 or TRBV6-3 and TRBJ2-4; TRBD2 matches 12 bases. This CDR3 has 17 residues. Looked up from germline, CDR1 is MNHEY and CDR2 is SVGEGT. The J segment lost 1 base and the V segment lost 2 bases, leaving 3 bases of the junction unmatched. This CDR3 is CASSYTSGGSAKNIQYF. CDR3 DNA: TGTGCCAGCAGTTACACTAGCGGGGGGTCGGCCAAAAACATTCAGTACTTC.

This clone was picked up one time. The V gene is TRBV19, the J gene TRBJ1-1; weak D call: TRBD1 (6 bases). V shed 7 bases and J shed 2 bases, with 14 bases lying between them. This CDR3 comprises 14 residues. Germline CDR1 is LNHDA and CDR2 is SQIVND (reference sequence). The DNA of the CDR3 is TGTGCCAGTACCCCGGACAGATCAAACACTGAAGCTTTCTTT. It is translated as CASTPDRSNTEAFF.

J is TRBJ1-2 and V is TRBV7-2; no definite D call. The CDR3 sequence is 14 residues long. V lost 4 bases and J lost 8, with 17 bases in between. The V gene's germline CDR1 is SGHTA and CDR2 FQGNSA. The CDR3 coding sequence is TGTGCCAGCAGCTCGAGGGCGGAGGCATCGGGCTACACCTTC. It encodes CASSSRAEASGYTF.

The chain is built from TRBV28 and TRBJ1-1; D possibly corresponds to TRBD1 (6 bases). The CDR3 runs 14 residues. V was pared by 2 bases and J by 11 bases, with 18 bases between. CDR1 is MDHEN, CDR2 SYDVKM, per germline. CDR3 in amino acids: CASSLATGHFTAFF. The CDR3 bases are TGTGCCAGCAGTTTAGCCACAGGGCACTTCACGGCTTTCTTT.

V is TRBV30 and J is TRBJ2-3; 8 bases line up with TRBD2. From germline, CDR1 is GTSNPN and CDR2 SVGIG (reference sequence). The CDR3 runs 13 residues. Trimming took 6 bases from V and 5 from J; bases not matched to a gene: 7. The CDR3 spells CACLGGAGDTQYF. CDR3 sequence (DNA): TGTGCCTGCCTCGGGGGGGCCGGAGATACGCAGTATTTT.